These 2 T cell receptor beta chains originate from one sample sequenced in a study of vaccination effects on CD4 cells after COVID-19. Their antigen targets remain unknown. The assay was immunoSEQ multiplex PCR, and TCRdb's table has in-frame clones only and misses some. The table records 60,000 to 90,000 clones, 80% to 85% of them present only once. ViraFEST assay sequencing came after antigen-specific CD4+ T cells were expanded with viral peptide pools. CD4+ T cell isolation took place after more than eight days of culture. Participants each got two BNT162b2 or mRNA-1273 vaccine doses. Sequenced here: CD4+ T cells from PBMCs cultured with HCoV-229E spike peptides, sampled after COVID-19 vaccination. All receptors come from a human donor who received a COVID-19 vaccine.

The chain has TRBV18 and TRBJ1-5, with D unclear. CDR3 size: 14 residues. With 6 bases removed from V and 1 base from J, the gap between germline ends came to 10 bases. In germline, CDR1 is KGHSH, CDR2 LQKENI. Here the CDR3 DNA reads TGTGCCAGCTCTTTGGGTATGAGCAATCAGCCCCAGCATTTT. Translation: CASSLGMSNQPQHF.

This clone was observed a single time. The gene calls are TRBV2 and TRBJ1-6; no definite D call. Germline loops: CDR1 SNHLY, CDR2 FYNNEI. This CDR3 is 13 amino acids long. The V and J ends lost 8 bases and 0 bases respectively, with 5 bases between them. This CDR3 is CASESSYNSPLHF. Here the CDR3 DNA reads TGTGCCAGCGAAAGCTCCTATAATTCACCCCTCCACTTT.